The 21 T cell receptor beta chains below all came from one sample that was sequenced in a study of CD8 T cells in ankylosing spondylitis. MiXCR was run by TCRdb on the 5' RACE reads, yielding one entry per CDR3 protein. The sample carries approximately 150,000 distinct CDR3 sequences, under 35% recorded once. Sequencing input: synovial fluid, either unsorted or a sorted T cell fraction (not recorded which). These receptors all stem from a male donor with ankylosing spondylitis.

In this sample, this clonotype turned up a few times. The chain recombines TRBV3-1 with TRBJ2-3; possibly TRBD1 for D (6 bases). The CDR3 loop spans 15 amino acids. Germline V gene data show CDR1 as LGHDT and CDR2 as YNNKEL (reference sequence). Trimming removed 2 bases at V and 1 base at J, with 10 bases between. CDR3 sequence: CASSQLGARTDTQYF. CDR3 nucleotides: TGTGCCAGCAGCCAACTGGGGGCCCGCACAGATACGCAGTATTTT.

This clonotype was counted a few times. A much more abundant neighbour one base away suggests this may be a read error. The rearrangement links TRBV3-1 to TRBJ1-2; 12 positions agree with TRBD1. V lost 11 bases and J lost 3; bases outside the gene matches: 10. The CDR3 loop spans 15 amino acids. In germline, CDR1 is LGHDT, CDR2 YNNKEL (reference sequence). CDR3: CACSNRDRGHYGYTF. The CDR3 DNA sequence: TGTGCCTGCTCCAACCGGGACAGGGGGCACTATGGCTACACCTTC.

This chain joins TRBV6-1 and TRBJ1-2; 7 bases agree with TRBD1. There are 15 residues in the CDR3. Germline V gives CDR1 MNHNS, CDR2 SASEGT. Trimming at V came to 7 bases and at J to 4 bases, leaving 12 bases not matched to a gene. The CDR3 bases are TGTGCCAGCAACAAACTCGAACAGGGGCGCTATGGCTACACCTTC. It is translated as CASNKLEQGRYGYTF.

The chain links TRBV20-1 to TRBJ2-7; 9 bases match TRBD2. The CDR3 is made up of 14 amino acids. Looked up from germline, CDR1 is DFQATT and CDR2 is SNEGSKA (reference sequence). Trimming took 6 bases from V and 4 from J; bases not matched to a gene: 10. The CDR3 DNA sequence: TGCAGTGCCAGGAGAAGGGGACTAGCTTACGAGCAGTACTTC. It specifies CSARRRGLAYEQYF.

V usage is TRBV12-3 or TRBV12-4 and J usage is TRBJ1-2; a possible D gene is TRBD1 (5 bases). Trimming stripped 10 bases from V and 7 bases from J, with 13 bases between. The CDR3 has 11 amino acids. The CDR3 coding sequence is TGTGCCACCCGAAGGGGCCGTGGCTACACCTTC. It yields the protein CATRRGRGYTF.

This clonotype was seen only a few times. The V gene is TRBV7-6, the J gene TRBJ2-3; 7 bases match TRBD2. This CDR3 has 15 amino acids. V dropped 3 bases and J dropped 2; count of bases not matched to a gene: 5. The germline CDR1 and CDR2 sequences are SGHVS and FNYEAQ. CDR3: CASSLLAAPTDTQYF. Here the CDR3 DNA reads TGTGCCAGCAGCTTGCTAGCGGCCCCCACAGATACGCAGTATTTT.

This clonotype has only a few counts. The J gene is TRBJ2-7, the V gene TRBV18; unclear D gene. Per germline, CDR1 KGHSH and CDR2 LQKENI. V lost 4 bases and J 1 base, leaving 14 bases between the germline ends. CDR3 length equals 15 residues. The CDR3 region has the DNA TGTGCCAGCTCACGCAACCCACCCGGGTCCTACGAGCAGTACTTC. Translated, it gives CASSRNPPGSYEQYF.

This clonotype was seen a handful of times. The chain links TRBV9 to TRBJ2-7; D may correspond to TRBD1 or TRBD2 (5 bases each). The CDR3 runs to 15 residues. The germline V and J ends were trimmed by 3 bases and 2 bases, with 15 bases remaining between them. The V gene's germline CDR1 is SGDLS and CDR2 YYNGEE. The CDR3 coding sequence is TGTGCCAGCAGCGCCGCCCCCGGGACCACCTACGAGCAGTACTTC. Translated: CASSAAPGTTYEQYF. Full variable domain (rest looked up from reference TRBV9 and TRBJ2-7): DSGVTQTPKHLITATGQRVTLRCSPRSGDLSVYWYQQSLDQGLQFLIQYYNGEERAKGNILERFSAQQFPDLHSELNLSSLELGDSALYFCASSAAPGTTYEQYFGPGTRLTVT.

The rearrangement joins TRBV7-2 to TRBJ2-3; the match to TRBD2 covers 8 bases. The CDR3 spans 17 residues. Trimming removed 5 bases from V and 4 bases from J; junction bases left unmatched: 14. CDR1 is SGHTA and CDR2 is FQGNSA in the germline V gene. In DNA form, the CDR3 reads TGTGCCAGCAGCCCACACGTGGGGACTAGATCCGCAGATACGCAGTATTTT. This encodes CASSPHVGTRSADTQYF.

This clonotype was seen just once. The chain is built from TRBV11-3 and TRBJ1-6; 12 bases are shared with TRBD1. CDR1 and CDR2 (germline): SGHNT, YENEEA. The V segment lost 7 bases and the J segment 7 bases; nucleotides outside the gene matches: 2. This CDR3 comprises 14 residues. CDR3 coding DNA: TGTGCCAGCACCGGGACAGGGGGCAATTCACCCCTCCACTTT. This encodes CASTGTGGNSPLHF.

The V call is TRBV5-1, the J call TRBJ2-3; possibly TRBD2 for D (5 bases). Germline V gene sequence: CDR1 SGHRS, CDR2 YFSETQ. The CDR3 is 15 amino acids. Deletions cut 0 bases from V and 3 bases from J, with 11 bases between. The CDR3 DNA sequence: TGCGCCAGCAGCTTGGGGGCCCTAGCAACAGATACGCAGTATTTT. Protein sequence: CASSLGALATDTQYF. The full variable domain, in which reference TRBV5-1 and TRBJ2-3 provide the parts outside the CDR3, is KAGVTQTPRYLIKTRGQQVTLSCSPISGHRSVSWYQQTPGQGLQFLFEYFSETQRNKGNFPGRFSGRQFSNSRSEMNVSTLELGDSALYLCASSLGALATDTQYFGPGTRLTVL.

This clonotype was observed at least ten times. This chain uses TRBV6-2 or TRBV6-3 with TRBJ2-5; 8 bases align to TRBD2. This CDR3 contains 15 residues. The germline V gene has CDR1 MNHEY and CDR2 SVGEGT. The trim removed 0 bases at V and 6 bases at J, leaving 6 bases unmatched. The CDR3 nucleotides read TGTGCCAGCAGTTACTCGGCGGGGGGCCGAAAGACCCAGTACTTC. Its protein product is CASSYSAGGRKTQYF.

This rearrangement joins TRBV6-2 or TRBV6-3 to TRBJ2-5; 10 bases fit TRBD2. V shed 6 bases and J 0 bases; nucleotides not matched to a gene: 7. This CDR3 has 16 amino acids. Germline V gene data show CDR1 as MNHEY and CDR2 as SVGEGT. CDR3 in amino acids: CASSPGLAQYQETQYF. The DNA for the CDR3 is TGTGCCAGCAGCCCGGGACTAGCGCAGTACCAAGAGACCCAGTACTTC.

The sample holds a few counts of this clonotype. The chain uses TRBV11-2 and TRBJ2-7, with D possibly matching TRBD2 (5 bases). The CDR3 is 12 amino acids. The V end lost 5 bases, the J end lost 5 bases, and 10 bases lay between the germline ends. CDR1 and CDR2 (germline): SGHAT, FQNNGV. The CDR3 region is CASSALGNEQYF. CDR3 DNA sequence: TGTGCCAGCAGCGCCCTCGGGAACGAGCAGTACTTC. Together with reference TRBV11-2 and TRBJ2-7, the CDR3 gives the full variable domain: EAGVAQSPRYKIIEKRQSVAFWCNPISGHATLYWYQQILGQGPKLLIQFQNNGVVDDSQLPKDRFSAERLKGVDSTLKIQPAKLEDSAVYLCASSALGNEQYFGPGTRLTVT.

This clonotype appeared a few times. J is TRBJ2-5 and V is TRBV20-1; D not resolved. The germline V gene has CDR1 DFQATT and CDR2 SNEGSKA (reference sequence). CDR3 length: 12 residues. Between the trimmed V and J ends, which lost 4 bases and 4 bases, there was a span of 10 bases. CDR3 amino acids: CSAIATGETQYF. CDR3 coding DNA: TGCAGTGCTATTGCGACGGGAGAGACCCAGTACTTC.

The sample holds one count of this clonotype. This chain joins TRBV2 and TRBJ2-7; no reliable D call. There are 11 residues in the CDR3. The V end lost 1 base, the J end lost 6 bases, and 4 bases lay between the germline ends. Germline CDR1 SNHLY, CDR2 FYNNEI. CDR3 bases: TGTGCCAGCAGTGAAGTGACCGAGCAGTACTTC. Its translation is CASSEVTEQYF.

In this sample, this clonotype turned up many times. The V and J genes are TRBV20-1 and TRBJ2-3; D is ambiguous. The CDR3 sequence is 12 residues long. Germline CDR1 reads DFQATT; CDR2 reads SNEGSKA (reference sequence). Trimming shortened V by 6 bases and J by 0 bases, and 7 bases separated the two germline ends. Here the CDR3 reads CSARSSTDTQYF. CDR3 DNA sequence: TGCAGTGCCAGATCGAGCACAGATACGCAGTATTTT.

The chain is built from TRBV4-1 and TRBJ2-2; D unresolved. Per germline, CDR1 MGHRA and CDR2 YSYEKL. The CDR3 sequence is 17 residues long. Trimming removed 4 bases from V and 0 bases from J, with 15 bases in between. CDR3 sequence reads: CASSPSGRVSNTGELFF. CDR3 bases: TGCGCCAGCAGCCCCTCAGGCCGGGTATCGAACACCGGGGAGCTGTTTTTT.

This clonotype was seen a few times. The rearrangement joins TRBV6-1 to TRBJ1-2, with 9 bases that match TRBD1. The trim removed 6 bases at V and 7 bases at J, leaving 15 bases unmatched. The CDR3 length is 16 residues. The germline gives CDR1 MNHNS, CDR2 SASEGT. CDR3 sequence reads: CASRPTGTGSSGGYTF. The DNA for the CDR3 is TGTGCCAGCAGGCCGACCGGGACAGGGAGTTCAGGTGGCTACACCTTC.

The V and J genes are TRBV5-1 and TRBJ1-1; 9 positions agree with TRBD1. The CDR3 runs 14 residues. Germline CDR1 reads SGHRS; CDR2 reads YFSETQ. V was pared by 4 bases and J by 7 bases, with 8 bases of the junction left unmatched. CDR3 nucleotides: TGCGCCAGCAGCCGGGGGACAGGGTATGGTGAAGCTTTCTTT. It specifies CASSRGTGYGEAFF.

V gene TRBV18 combines with J gene TRBJ2-3; tentatively, D is TRBD1 (6 bases). The CDR3 extends over 16 amino acids. Trimming pared 3 bases from V and 2 bases from J, leaving 15 bases between. CDR1 and CDR2 from the germline V gene are KGHSH and LQKENI. This chain's CDR3 is CASSPTAGAFTDTQYF. CDR3 nucleotides: TGTGCCAGCTCACCTACCGCAGGGGCCTTCACAGATACGCAGTATTTT.